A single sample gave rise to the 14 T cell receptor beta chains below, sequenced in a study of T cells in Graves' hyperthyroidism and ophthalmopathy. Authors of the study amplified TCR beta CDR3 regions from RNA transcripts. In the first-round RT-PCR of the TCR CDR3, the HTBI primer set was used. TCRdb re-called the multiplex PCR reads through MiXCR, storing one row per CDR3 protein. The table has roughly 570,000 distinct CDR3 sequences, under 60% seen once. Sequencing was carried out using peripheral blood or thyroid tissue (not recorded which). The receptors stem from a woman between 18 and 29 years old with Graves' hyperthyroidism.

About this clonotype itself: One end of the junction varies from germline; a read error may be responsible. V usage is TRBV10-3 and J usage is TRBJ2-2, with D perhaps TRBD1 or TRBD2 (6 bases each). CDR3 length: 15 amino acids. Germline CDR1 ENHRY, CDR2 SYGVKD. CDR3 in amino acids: CATSMRGENTGELFF. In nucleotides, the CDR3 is TGTGCCACCAGTATGAGGGGGGAGAACACCGGGGAGCTGTTTTTT.

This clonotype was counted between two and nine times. Written as DNA, the CDR3 is TGCGCCAGCAGCTTGTTCTGGACCCAAGGGAACGAGCAGTACTTC. Encoded protein: CASSLFWTQGNEQYF. V usage is TRBV5-1 and J usage is TRBJ2-7, with D unresolved. The germline V gene encodes CDR1 SGHRS and CDR2 YFSETQ. V lost 1 base and J lost 5, with 16 bases in between. The length of the CDR3 is 15 residues.

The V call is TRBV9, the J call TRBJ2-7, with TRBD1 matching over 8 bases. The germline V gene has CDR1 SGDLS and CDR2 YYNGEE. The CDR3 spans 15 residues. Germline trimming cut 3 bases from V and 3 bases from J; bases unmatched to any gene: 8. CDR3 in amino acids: CASSARTGLLYEQYF. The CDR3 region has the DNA TGTGCCAGCAGCGCCAGGACAGGGTTACTCTACGAGCAGTACTTC.

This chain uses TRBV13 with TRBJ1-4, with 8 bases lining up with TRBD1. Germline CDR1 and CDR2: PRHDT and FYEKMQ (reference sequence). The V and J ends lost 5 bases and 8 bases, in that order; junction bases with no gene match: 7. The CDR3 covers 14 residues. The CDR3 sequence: CASSARTGNEKLFF. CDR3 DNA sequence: TGTGCCAGCAGCGCGCGGACAGGGAACGAAAAACTGTTTTTT.

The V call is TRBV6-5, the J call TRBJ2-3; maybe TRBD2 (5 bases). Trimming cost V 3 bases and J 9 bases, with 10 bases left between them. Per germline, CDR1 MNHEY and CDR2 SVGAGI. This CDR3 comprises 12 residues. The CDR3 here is CASSYPGGTQYF. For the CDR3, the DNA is TGTGCCAGCAGTTATCCCGGAGGAACGCAGTATTTT.

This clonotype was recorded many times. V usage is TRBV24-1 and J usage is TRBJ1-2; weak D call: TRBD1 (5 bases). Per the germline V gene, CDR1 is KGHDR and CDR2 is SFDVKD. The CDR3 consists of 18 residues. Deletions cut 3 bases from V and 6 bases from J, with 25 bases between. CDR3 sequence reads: CATSDPTSPGTGTDGYTF. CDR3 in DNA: TGTGCCACCAGTGATCCAACCAGTCCCGGGACGGGAACGGATGGCTACACCTTC.

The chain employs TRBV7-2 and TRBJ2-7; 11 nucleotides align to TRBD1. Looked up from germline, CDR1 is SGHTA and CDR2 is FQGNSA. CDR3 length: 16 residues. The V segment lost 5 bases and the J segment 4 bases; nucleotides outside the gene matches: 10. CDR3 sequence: CASSPRTGGFNYEQYF. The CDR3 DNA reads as TGTGCCAGCAGCCCAAGGACAGGGGGCTTCAATTACGAGCAGTACTTC.

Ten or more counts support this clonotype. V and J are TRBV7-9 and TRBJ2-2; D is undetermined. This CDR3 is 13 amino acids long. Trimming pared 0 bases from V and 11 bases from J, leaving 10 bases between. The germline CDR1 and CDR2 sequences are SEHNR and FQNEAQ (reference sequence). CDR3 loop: CASSLAGETELFF. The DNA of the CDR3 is TGTGCCAGCAGCTTAGCTGGAGAGACAGAGCTGTTTTTT.

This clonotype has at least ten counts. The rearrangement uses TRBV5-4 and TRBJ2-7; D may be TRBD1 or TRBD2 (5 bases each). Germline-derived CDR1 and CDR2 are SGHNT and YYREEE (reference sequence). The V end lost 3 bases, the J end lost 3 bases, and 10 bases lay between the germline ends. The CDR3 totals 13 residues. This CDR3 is CASSSRGDYEQYF. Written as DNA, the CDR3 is TGTGCCAGCAGCTCCCGGGGCGACTACGAGCAGTACTTC.

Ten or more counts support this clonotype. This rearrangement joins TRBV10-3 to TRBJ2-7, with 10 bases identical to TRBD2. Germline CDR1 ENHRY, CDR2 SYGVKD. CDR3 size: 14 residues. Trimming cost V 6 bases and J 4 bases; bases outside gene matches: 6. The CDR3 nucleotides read TGTGCCATCAGGGGGACTAGCGTCCAATACGAGCAGTACTTC. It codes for CAIRGTSVQYEQYF.

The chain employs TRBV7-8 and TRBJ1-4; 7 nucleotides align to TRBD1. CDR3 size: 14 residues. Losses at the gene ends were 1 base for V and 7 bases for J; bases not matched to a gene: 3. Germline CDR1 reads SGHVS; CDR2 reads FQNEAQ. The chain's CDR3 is CASSLGGGGEKLFF. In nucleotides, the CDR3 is TGTGCCAGCAGCTTAGGAGGGGGCGGTGAAAAACTGTTTTTT.

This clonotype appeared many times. CDR3 sequence reads: CASSRTRDNTEAFF. The CDR3 region has the DNA TGCGCCAGCAGTCGGACACGCGACAACACTGAAGCTTTCTTT. The chain joins TRBV10-1 to TRBJ1-1; a weak D match, TRBD1 (5 bases). Trimming removed 5 bases at V and 2 bases at J, with 12 bases between. The CDR3 has 14 amino acids. CDR1 and CDR2 from the germline V gene are WNHNN and SYGVQD (reference sequence).

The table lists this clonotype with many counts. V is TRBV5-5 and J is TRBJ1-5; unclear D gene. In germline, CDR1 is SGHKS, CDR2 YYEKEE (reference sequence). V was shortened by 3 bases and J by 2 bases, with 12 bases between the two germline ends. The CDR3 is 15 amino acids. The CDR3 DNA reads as TGTGCCAGCAGCTCCTCCGGGCCGGGCAATCAGCCCCAGCATTTT. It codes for CASSSSGPGNQPQHF.

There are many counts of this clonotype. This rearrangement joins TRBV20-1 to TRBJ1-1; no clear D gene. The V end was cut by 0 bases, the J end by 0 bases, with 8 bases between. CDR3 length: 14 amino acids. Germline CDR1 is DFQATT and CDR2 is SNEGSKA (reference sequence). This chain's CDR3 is CSARDVGLNTEAFF. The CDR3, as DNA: TGCAGTGCTAGAGATGTGGGGTTGAACACTGAAGCTTTCTTT.